In this sample, the clone carrying this TCR beta chain turned up many times. Here immunoSEQ multiplex PCR was the method, and the copy in TCRdb shows in-frame clones only, minus some. The table lists several thousand clones, with no singletons. The sample originates from a study of T cells after posttransplantation cyclophosphamide. Cyclophosphamide on days +3 and +4 followed busulfan-fludarabine conditioning and a marrow graft. The receptor comes from a male patient in his fifties who received an allogeneic stem cell transplant from a related donor and was CMV-positive. A subset of T cells may come from the graft donor. The specimen was PBMCs, collected around 350 days after allogeneic stem cell transplant with posttransplant cyclophosphamide.

The CDR3 sequence is CASSLAGAGWQTQYF. As DNA, the CDR3 is TGTGCCAGCAGCTTAGCAGGTGCGGGGTGGCAGACCCAGTACTTC. The chain is built from TRBV7-8 and TRBJ2-5, with a possible D match to TRBD2 (6 bases). The CDR3 has 15 residues. Germline CDR1 is SGHVS and CDR2 is FQNEAQ. Trimming removed 0 bases at V and 6 bases at J, with 14 bases between.